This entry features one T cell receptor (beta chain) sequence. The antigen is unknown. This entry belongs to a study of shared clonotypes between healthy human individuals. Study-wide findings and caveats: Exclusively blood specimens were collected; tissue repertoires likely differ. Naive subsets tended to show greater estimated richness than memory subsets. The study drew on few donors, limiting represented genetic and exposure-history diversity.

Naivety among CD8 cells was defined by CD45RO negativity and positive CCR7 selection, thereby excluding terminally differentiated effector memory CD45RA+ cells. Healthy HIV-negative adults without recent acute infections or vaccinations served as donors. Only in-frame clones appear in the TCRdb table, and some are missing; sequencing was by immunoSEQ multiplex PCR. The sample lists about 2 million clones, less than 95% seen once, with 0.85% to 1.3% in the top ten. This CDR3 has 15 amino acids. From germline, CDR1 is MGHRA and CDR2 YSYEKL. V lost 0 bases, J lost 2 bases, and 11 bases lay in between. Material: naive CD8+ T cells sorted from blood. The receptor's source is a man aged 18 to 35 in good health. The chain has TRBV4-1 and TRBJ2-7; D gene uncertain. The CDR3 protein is CASSQEIRSTYEQYF. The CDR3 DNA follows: TGCGCCAGCAGCCAAGAAATCAGAAGTACCTACGAGCAGTACTTC.